This entry lists 15 T cell receptor beta chains sequenced from one sample in a study of yellow fever vaccine responses in identical twins. TCRdb reprocessed the RT-PCR reads with MiXCR, giving one entry per CDR3 protein. Counted here are about 3,200 distinct CDR3 sequences, around 83% occurring once; the ten biggest clones make up 1.5% to 2%. Sequencing used T cells from blood (PBMCs), unsorted or a sorted subset (not recorded which), obtained before or after yellow fever vaccination (not recorded which). The source is a woman between 18 and 29 years old who received the yellow fever vaccine.

The J gene is TRBJ2-3, the V gene TRBV29-1; D unresolved. The CDR3 is made up of 13 amino acids. CDR1 and CDR2 (germline): SQVTM, ANQGSEA. With 0 bases removed from V and 2 bases from J, the gap between germline ends came to 6 bases. CDR3 sequence reads: CSVEEHSTDTQYF. DNA of the CDR3: TGCAGCGTTGAAGAGCACTCCACAGATACGCAGTATTTT.

The rearrangement uses TRBV29-1 and TRBJ1-2, with D tentatively TRBD1 (6 bases). This CDR3 has 11 residues. Germline CDR1 and CDR2: SQVTM and ANQGSEA. Between the trimmed V and J ends, which lost 4 bases and 11 bases, there was a span of 14 bases. CDR3 in amino acids: CSVGGGQKYTF. Written as DNA, the CDR3 is TGCAGCGTTGGGGGCGGACAGAAGTACACCTTC.

The V gene is TRBV9, the J gene TRBJ1-6; D call uncertain. The CDR3 is 14 residues long. Germline V lookup: CDR1 SGDLS, CDR2 YYNGEE. The V and J ends lost 0 bases and 9 bases respectively, with 10 bases between them. The CDR3 DNA reads as TGTGCCAGCAGCGTAGCCGGGATCGGTTCACCCCTCCACTTT. It yields the protein CASSVAGIGSPLHF.

CDR3 sequence (DNA): TGCGCCAGCAGTCAAGCGGGCGGGCCCGGGGAGCTGTTTTTT. The encoded protein is CASSQAGGPGELFF. V and J are TRBV23-1 and TRBJ2-2, with D maybe TRBD2 (5 bases). TRBV23-1 qualifies as an ORF whose function is uncertain. The V end was cut by 2 bases, the J end by 6 bases, with 10 bases between. The length of the CDR3 is 14 residues.

The chain employs TRBV5-1 and TRBJ2-5; a weak D match, TRBD1 (6 bases). Germline-derived CDR1 and CDR2 are SGHRS and YFSETQ. The germline V and J ends were trimmed by 3 bases and 5 bases, with 26 bases remaining between them. The CDR3 has 18 residues. The CDR3 is CASSSTTRGTEAEETQYF. The CDR3 DNA follows: TGCGCCAGCAGCTCGACCACGAGGGGGACCGAGGCGGAGGAGACCCAGTACTTC.

The genes are TRBV12-3 or TRBV12-4 and TRBJ2-7; D remains unclear. V lost 5 bases and J lost 4, with 6 bases in between. The CDR3 length is 11 residues. The CDR3 protein is CASSTGYEQYF. Here the CDR3 DNA reads TGTGCCAGCAGTACTGGGTACGAGCAGTACTTC.

V gene TRBV11-2 combines with J gene TRBJ2-1; no firm D call. This CDR3 has 13 amino acids. The ends were cut back, 2 bases at V and 8 bases at J, with 10 bases in the middle. CDR1 SGHAT and CDR2 FQNNGV come from the germline V gene. DNA of the CDR3: TGTGCCAGCAGCTTACTCTATGGGGATGAGCAGTTCTTC. Protein sequence: CASSLLYGDEQFF.

Concerning this clonotype itself: The junction shows a germline mismatch at one end, possibly a read error. The gene calls are TRBV5-4 and TRBJ2-6; tentatively, D is TRBD1 (5 bases). CDR1 SGHNT and CDR2 YYREEE come from the germline V gene (reference sequence). CDR3 length: 15 amino acids. CDR3 nucleotides: TGTGCCAGCAGCCTGGCAGGGTCTGGGGCCAACTTCCTGACTTTC. This codes for CASSLAGSGANFLTF.

This chain connects TRBV4-3 to TRBJ2-5; D gene unclear. V lost 2 bases and J 5 bases, leaving 3 bases between the germline ends. CDR3 length equals 11 residues. Germline CDR1 LGHNA, CDR2 YSLEER. The CDR3 nucleotides are TGCGCCAGCAGCCAACAGGAGACCCAGTACTTC. Translation: CASSQQETQYF.

The rearrangement uses TRBV7-2 and TRBJ2-7; 7 bases fit TRBD2. Germline CDR1 SGHTA, CDR2 FQGNSA. The CDR3 has 12 residues. Losses at the gene ends were 8 bases for V and 2 bases for J; bases not matched to a gene: 3. In nucleotides, the CDR3 is TGTGCCAGCGGGGACTACCCCTACGAGCAGTACTTC. Its protein is CASGDYPYEQYF. The full variable domain, in which reference TRBV7-2 and TRBJ2-7 provide the parts outside the CDR3, is GAGVSQSPSNKVTEKGKDVELRCDPISGHTALYWYRQSLGQGLEFLIYFQGNSAPDKSGLPSDRFSAERTGGSVSTLTIQRTQQEDSAVYLCASGDYPYEQYFGPGTRLTVT.

The CDR3, as DNA: TGTGCCATCAGGAGCTCGGACAGGAACACTGAAGCTTTCTTT. The encoded protein is CAIRSSDRNTEAFF. J is TRBJ1-1 and V is TRBV10-3, with a weak D call TRBD1 (6 bases). Trimming pared 6 bases from V and 1 base from J, leaving 12 bases between. The CDR3 covers 14 residues. Germline CDR1 reads ENHRY; CDR2 reads SYGVKD.

The V and J genes are TRBV11-3 and TRBJ2-1; D uncertain. Germline assignment: CDR1 SGHNT and CDR2 YENEEA. The CDR3 spans 11 residues. Trimming took off 5 bases at V and 8 bases at J, with 7 bases between the two ends. The CDR3 is CASSPWDEQFF. The CDR3 DNA reads TGTGCCAGCAGCCCCTGGGATGAGCAGTTCTTC.

This chain links TRBV15 with TRBJ2-3, with 10 bases that match TRBD2. This CDR3 has 16 amino acids. Germline loops: CDR1 LNHNV, CDR2 YYDKDF (reference sequence). With V trimmed by 1 base and J by 4 bases, 5 bases remained unmatched. The CDR3 coding sequence is TGTGCCACCAGCAGAGGAACTAGCGGGGCCGCAGATACGCAGTATTTT. It translates to CATSRGTSGAADTQYF.

This chain connects TRBV12-3 or TRBV12-4 to TRBJ2-3; tentatively, D is TRBD2 (6 bases). The CDR3 is 15 residues long. Trimming removed 2 bases from V and 0 bases from J, with 9 bases in between. In DNA, the CDR3 is TGTGCCAGCAGTTTACCGGGGACTAGCACAGATACGCAGTATTTT. Translated, it gives CASSLPGTSTDTQYF.

The chain has TRBV29-1 and TRBJ1-6, with D uncertain. This CDR3 spans 14 amino acids. The germline V gene has CDR1 SQVTM and CDR2 ANQGSEA. Between the trimmed V and J ends, which lost 5 bases and 6 bases, there was a span of 14 bases. CDR3 in DNA: TGCAGCGTTTCCGGCGAGGGAACTAATTCACCCCTCCACTTT. Its protein is CSVSGEGTNSPLHF.